This TCR beta chain was recovered during a study of breast tumors, draining lymph nodes, adjacent tissues (dated by TCRdb to the mid-2010s). With respect to the entire study: In breast cancer patients, the study compared the TCR beta repertoires of tumor, adjacent nontumor tissue and axillary lymph nodes. The study was designed to assess the relationships and possible T-cell exchange between tumor, surrounding tissue and draining lymph node repertoires in human breast cancer. General conclusions and limits of the study: The data were considered consistent with most tumor T cells being derived from the lymph node and subsequently expanding within tumor tissue. Tumor and nontumor tissue repertoires were significantly more similar in luminal-like than in basal-like breast cancer. The conclusion that tumor T cells originate in lymph nodes was presented as consistent with a hypothesis rather than as directly demonstrated. Tumor T-cell repertoires showed less diversity than lymph node repertoires and more diversity than nontumor tissue repertoires, and tumor T-cell repertoires showed preferential V and J gene usage.

This clonotype was detected many times. It has no known antigen specificity. No quality values exist for individual bases; no much larger clone is one base distant. The listed sequencing device is Illumina HiSeq 2000. Multiplex PCR amplification was used to generate the TCR beta chain libraries. The amplified TCR beta chain products were analyzed by high-throughput sequencing. The raw public data were reprocessed by TCRdb itself: fastp quality trimming at Q25, MiXCR clonotype calling, in-frame beta chains only. Entries that share a CDR3 protein sequence are merged under the most common genes and DNA. The sample yields over 70,000 distinct CDR3 sequences; approximately 30% were counted once. Over 6.5% of the sample goes to the ten largest clones. Lymph node samples were obtained from the axillary draining lymph nodes of breast cancer patients. The germline V gene encodes CDR1 SGHAT and CDR2 FQNNGV. The CDR3 holds 16 amino acids from the cysteine to the phenylalanine. The read is trimmed to its CDR3 DNA, 48 bases read in frame from base 1. At the junction V is shortened by 4 bases and J by 2 bases, with 16 bases in between.

Sequencing was performed on axillary lymph node tissue. The sequence joins TRBV11-2 to TRBJ2-3; perhaps TRBD2 is the D gene, with 6 bases matching. The receptor was derived from a female donor with breast cancer. Some clones in this sample may be carry-over from other donors' samples. The CDR3 loop reads CASSWGDSGITDTQYF. The bases read TGTGCCAGCAGCTGGGGGGATAGCGGCATCACAGATACGCAGTATTTT.